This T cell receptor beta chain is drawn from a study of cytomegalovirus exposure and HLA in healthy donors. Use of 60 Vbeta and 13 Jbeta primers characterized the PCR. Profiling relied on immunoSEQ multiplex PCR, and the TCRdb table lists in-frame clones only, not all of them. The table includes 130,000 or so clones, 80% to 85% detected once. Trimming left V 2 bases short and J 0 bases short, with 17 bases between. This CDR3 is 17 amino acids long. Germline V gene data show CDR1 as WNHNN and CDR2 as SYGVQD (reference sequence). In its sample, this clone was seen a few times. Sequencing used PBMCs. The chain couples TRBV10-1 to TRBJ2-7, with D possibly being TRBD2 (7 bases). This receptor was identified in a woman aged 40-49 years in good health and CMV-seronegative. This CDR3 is CASSEKGGALGSYEQYF. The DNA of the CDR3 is TGCGCCAGCAGTGAGAAGGGGGGGGCCCTAGGCTCCTACGAGCAGTACTTC.